In its sample, the clone carrying this T cell receptor beta chain was seen a few times. These data originate in a study of blood T cell repertoires in COVID-19. In the study overall: COVID-19 samples collected from the United States, Italy and Spain covered acute and convalescent phases. Sources were T cells, B-cell-depleted T cells, or PBMCs; the material itself was cDNA or gDNA.

Germline V gives CDR1 MNHEY, CDR2 SVGAGI. There are 16 residues in the CDR3. With V trimmed by 0 bases and J by 7 bases, 9 bases remained unmatched. Original analysis: Estimation of nucleated cell counts relied on the amplification of reference gene primers. Assay: immunoSEQ multiplex PCR; the TCRdb copy retains only in-frame clones and omits some. That table gives V, J and clone size, and the DNA gave D and trimming. The repertoire holds approximately 170,000 clones, with roughly 90% as singletons. The sequence was collected from a man in his fifties or sixties with active or convalescent COVID-19. Sequencing input: peripheral blood. The chain is built from TRBV6-5 and TRBJ1-2, with 9 positions matching TRBD1. CDR3 bases: TGTGCCAGCAGTTACTCTTTAACCACAGGGGGCGGTGGCTACACCTTC. This gives the protein CASSYSLTTGGGGYTF.